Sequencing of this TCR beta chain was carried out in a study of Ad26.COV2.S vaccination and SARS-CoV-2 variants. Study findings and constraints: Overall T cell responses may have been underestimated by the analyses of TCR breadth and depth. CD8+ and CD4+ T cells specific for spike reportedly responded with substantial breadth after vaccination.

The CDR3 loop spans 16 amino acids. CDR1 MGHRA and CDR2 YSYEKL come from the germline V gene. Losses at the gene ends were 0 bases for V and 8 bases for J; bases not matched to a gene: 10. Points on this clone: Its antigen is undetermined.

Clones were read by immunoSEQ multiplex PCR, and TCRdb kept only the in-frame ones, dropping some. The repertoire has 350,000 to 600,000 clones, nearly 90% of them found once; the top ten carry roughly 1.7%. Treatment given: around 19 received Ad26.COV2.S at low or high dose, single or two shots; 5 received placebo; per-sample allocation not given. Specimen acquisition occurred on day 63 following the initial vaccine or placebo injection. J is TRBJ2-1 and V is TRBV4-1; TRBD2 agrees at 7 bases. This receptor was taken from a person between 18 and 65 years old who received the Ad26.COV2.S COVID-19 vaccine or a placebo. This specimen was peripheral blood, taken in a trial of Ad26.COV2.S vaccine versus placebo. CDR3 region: CASSQDPGRVLDEQFF. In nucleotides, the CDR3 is TGCGCCAGCAGCCAAGATCCAGGGAGGGTTTTGGATGAGCAGTTCTTC.